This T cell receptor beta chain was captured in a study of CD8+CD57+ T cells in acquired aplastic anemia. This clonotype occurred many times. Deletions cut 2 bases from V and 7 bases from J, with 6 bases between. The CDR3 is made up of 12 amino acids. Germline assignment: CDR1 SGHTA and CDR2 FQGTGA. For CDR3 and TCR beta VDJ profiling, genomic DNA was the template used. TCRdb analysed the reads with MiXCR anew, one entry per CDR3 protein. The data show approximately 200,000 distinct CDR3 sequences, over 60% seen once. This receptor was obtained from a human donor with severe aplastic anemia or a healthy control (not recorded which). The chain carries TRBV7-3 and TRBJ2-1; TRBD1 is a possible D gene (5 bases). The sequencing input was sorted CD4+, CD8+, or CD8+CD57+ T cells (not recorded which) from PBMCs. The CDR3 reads CASSLQGNEQFF. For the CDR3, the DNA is TGTGCCAGCAGCTTACAGGGTAATGAGCAGTTCTTC.